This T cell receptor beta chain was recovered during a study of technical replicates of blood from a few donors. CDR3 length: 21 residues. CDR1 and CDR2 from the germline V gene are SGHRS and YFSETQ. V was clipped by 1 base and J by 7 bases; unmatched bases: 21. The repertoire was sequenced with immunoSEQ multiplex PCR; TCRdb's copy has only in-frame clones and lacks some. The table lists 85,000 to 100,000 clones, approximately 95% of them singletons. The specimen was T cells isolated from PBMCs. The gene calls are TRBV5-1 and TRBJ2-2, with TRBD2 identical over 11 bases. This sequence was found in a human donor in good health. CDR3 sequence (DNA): TGCGCCAGCAGCTTGAGCCCCGACTCGGGACTAGCGGATCTTCGGGACGGGGAGCTGTTTTTT. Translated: CASSLSPDSGLADLRDGELFF.